Below, 21 T cell receptor beta chains from the same sample are listed, as sequenced in a study of T cell responses to AZD1222 COVID-19 vaccine. The repertoire was sequenced with immunoSEQ multiplex PCR; TCRdb's copy has only in-frame clones and lacks some. In the table there are over 150,000 clones, around 89% of which are singletons. The material sequenced was peripheral blood, taken on day 0 of AZD1222 vaccination. Receptors were obtained from an adult in good health.

This chain links TRBV6-1 with TRBJ1-5; 7 nucleotides align to TRBD1. The V and J ends lost 1 base and 6 bases, in that order; junction bases with no gene match: 3. The CDR3 covers 14 residues. Germline V gene data show CDR1 as MNHNS and CDR2 as SASEGT. For the CDR3, the DNA is TGTGCCAGCAGTGAAGGACAGGGTGCTCAGCCCCAGCATTTT. Its translation is CASSEGQGAQPQHF.

This clone was counted only a few times. The chain joins TRBV29-1 to TRBJ2-3, with D possibly being TRBD1 or TRBD2 (5 bases each). This CDR3 is built from 12 residues. From germline, CDR1 is SQVTM and CDR2 ANQGSEA. Trimming cost V 6 bases and J 4 bases, with 11 bases left between them. The CDR3 spells CSVRLGADTQYF. CDR3 nucleotide sequence: TGCAGCGTGCGCCTGGGGGCAGATACGCAGTATTTT.

The chain joins TRBV6-1 to TRBJ1-5; no reliable D call. Trimming stripped 0 bases from V and 6 bases from J, with 12 bases between. Germline V lookup: CDR1 MNHNS, CDR2 SASEGT. The CDR3 runs 15 residues. Here the CDR3 DNA reads TGTGCCAGCAGTGAAGCGGCTGGTGTACTTCAGCCCCAGCATTTT. Translated: CASSEAAGVLQPQHF.

The chain employs TRBV3-1 (or the pseudogene TRBV3-2) and TRBJ1-3, with 7 bases lining up with TRBD1. The CDR3 runs to 15 residues. Germline loops: CDR1 LGHDT, CDR2 YNNKEL (reference sequence). V lost 0 bases and J lost 3; bases outside the gene matches: 2. This chain's CDR3 is CASSQEDRSGNTIYF. DNA for the CDR3: TGTGCCAGCAGCCAAGAGGACAGGAGTGGAAACACCATATATTTT.

The J gene is TRBJ1-3, the V gene TRBV18, with D unclear. The CDR3 loop spans 14 amino acids. Germline V gives CDR1 KGHSH, CDR2 LQKENI. V lost 3 bases and J 2 bases, leaving 8 bases between the germline ends. CDR3 sequence: CASSPEQAGNTIYF. Here the CDR3 DNA reads TGTGCCAGCTCACCCGAGCAGGCTGGAAACACCATATATTTT. The complete variable domain, with remaining parts taken from reference TRBV18 and TRBJ1-3, reads NAGVMQNPRHLVRRRGQEARLRCSPMKGHSHVYWYRQLPEEGLKFMVYLQKENIIDESGMPKERFSAEFPKEGPSILRIQQVVRGDSAAYFCASSPEQAGNTIYFGEGSWLTVV.

This rearrangement joins TRBV28 to TRBJ2-7; 7 nucleotides line up with TRBD1. This CDR3 has 14 residues. Germline CDR1 reads MDHEN; CDR2 reads SYDVKM. The trim removed 5 bases at V and 0 bases at J, leaving 4 bases unmatched. CDR3 coding DNA: TGTGCCAGCAGTCCCGGGACAGTCTCCTACGAGCAGTACTTC. Encoded protein: CASSPGTVSYEQYF.

This chain uses TRBV29-1 with TRBJ1-2; D is undetermined. Germline values: CDR1 SQVTM, CDR2 ANQGSEA. The CDR3 totals 14 residues. The V and J ends lost 3 bases and 0 bases respectively, with 11 bases between them. This chain's CDR3 is CSVESGRSNYGYTF. CDR3 DNA sequence: TGCAGCGTTGAGTCAGGCAGGTCTAACTATGGCTACACCTTC.

The CDR3 spells CASSLDGGTNEKLFF. CDR3 DNA sequence: TGCGCCAGCAGCTTGGACGGAGGAACTAATGAAAAACTGTTTTTT. V is TRBV5-1 and J is TRBJ1-4; D remains ambiguous. V lost 0 bases and J 1 base, leaving 7 bases between the germline ends. The CDR3 runs 15 residues. Germline loops: CDR1 SGHRS, CDR2 YFSETQ.

V and J are TRBV4-3 and TRBJ1-1; possible D gene TRBD1, 6 bases. The CDR3 has 14 amino acids. Trimming took off 0 bases at V and 7 bases at J, with 12 bases between the two ends. Germline V CDR1 and CDR2: LGHNA, YSLEER. The CDR3 loop reads CASSQESRGGEAFF. The CDR3 DNA reads as TGCGCCAGCAGCCAAGAATCCAGGGGAGGTGAAGCTTTCTTT.

The CDR3 reads CASSPRDRGTFYGYTF. Here the CDR3 DNA reads TGCGCCAGCAGCCCCAGGGACAGGGGGACTTTCTATGGCTACACCTTC. The rearrangement uses TRBV4-1 and TRBJ1-2, with 11 nucleotides matching TRBD1. The CDR3 is 16 residues long. From germline, CDR1 is MGHRA and CDR2 YSYEKL. V shed 4 bases, J shed 4 bases, and the junction held 8 bases outside the gene matches.

V is TRBV6-5 and J is TRBJ1-2; 7 nucleotides line up with TRBD1. With 0 bases clipped from V and 2 bases from J, the junction kept 3 bases outside the gene matches. There are 15 residues in the CDR3. CDR1 is MNHEY, CDR2 SVGAGI, per germline. In DNA form, the CDR3 reads TGTGCCAGCAGTTACTCCCGACAGGGCAACTATGGCTACACCTTC. It translates to CASSYSRQGNYGYTF.

The gene calls are TRBV6-2 or TRBV6-3 and TRBJ1-6; 9 bases match TRBD1. The junction had 9 bases not matched to a gene; V was cut back by 5 bases and J by 7 bases. Germline assignment: CDR1 MNHEY and CDR2 SVGEGT. This CDR3 has 16 residues. CDR3 DNA: TGTGCCAGCAGTCCGGGACTCGGGACAGGGAATTCACCCCTCCACTTT. This translates into CASSPGLGTGNSPLHF.

This clone was recorded once. The chain recombines TRBV6-2 or TRBV6-3 with TRBJ1-5; D is perhaps TRBD1 (5 bases). V shed 6 bases and J shed 3 bases, with 12 bases lying between them. Germline CDR1 reads MNHEY; CDR2 reads SVGEGT. This CDR3 comprises 14 residues. Here the CDR3 reads CASSPRTPNQPQHF. DNA for the CDR3: TGTGCCAGCAGCCCACGGACACCCAATCAGCCCCAGCATTTT.

The rearrangement uses TRBV7-9 and TRBJ1-2; D ambiguous. The CDR3 spans 13 residues. CDR1 is SEHNR, CDR2 FQNEAQ, per germline (reference sequence). Trimming took 5 bases from V and 2 from J, leaving 9 bases between them. In DNA, the CDR3 is TGTGCCAGCAGCGAGGTTGCAAACTATGGCTACACCTTC. Amino acids: CASSEVANYGYTF.

The V gene is TRBV29-1, the J gene TRBJ2-3, with 8 bases lining up with TRBD1. Per germline, CDR1 SQVTM and CDR2 ANQGSEA. After removal of 4 bases from V and 6 bases from J, the junction contained 12 bases not matched to a gene. This CDR3 is 15 amino acids long. DNA of the CDR3: TGCAGCGTTGGGCGGGCCAGGGGGCGTGAGGATACGCAGTATTTT. Translation gives CSVGRARGREDTQYF.

The table lists this clone with a count of one. The chain carries TRBV4-3 and TRBJ1-1; TRBD1 matches at 9 bases. CDR3 length: 15 amino acids. Losses at the gene ends were 4 bases for V and 0 bases for J; bases not matched to a gene: 3. The germline V gene encodes CDR1 LGHNA and CDR2 YSLEER. The CDR3 DNA sequence: TGCGCCAGCAGCCGGGGACAGGGCGTGAACACTGAAGCTTTCTTT. Protein product: CASSRGQGVNTEAFF.

The chain is built from TRBV9 and TRBJ1-2, with D unresolved. From germline, CDR1 is SGDLS and CDR2 YYNGEE. V was cut by 0 bases and J by 2 bases, with 23 bases left in between. This CDR3 is built from 19 residues. CDR3 sequence (DNA): TGTGCCAGCAGCGTAGCTGGGGTGCTGGGGAAGGGAGGGAACTATGGCTACACCTTC. Translating gives CASSVAGVLGKGGNYGYTF.

The chain has TRBV14 and TRBJ1-6, with D unresolved. This CDR3 comprises 15 residues. Trimming took off 5 bases at V and 0 bases at J, with 8 bases between the two ends. Germline V lookup: CDR1 SGHDN, CDR2 FVKESK. In nucleotides, the CDR3 is TGTGCCAGCAGCTATAGGAGCTCCTATAATTCACCCCTCCACTTT. Translating gives CASSYRSSYNSPLHF.

A note on this clone: Different DNA sequences within this sample yield the same CDR3. The chain has TRBV28 and TRBJ1-2, with 7 positions matching TRBD1. This CDR3 has 14 residues. V lost 3 bases, J lost 3 bases, and 4 bases stayed unmatched. The V gene's germline CDR1 is MDHEN and CDR2 SYDVKM. CDR3 sequence reads: CASSFSDRDYGYTF. The CDR3 bases are TGTGCCAGCAGTTTTAGTGACAGGGACTATGGCTACACCTTC.

The chain joins TRBV18 to TRBJ1-5, with D tentatively TRBD1 (6 bases). Germline V CDR1 and CDR2: KGHSH, LQKENI. There are 15 residues in the CDR3. V dropped 5 bases and J dropped 3 bases, with 14 bases sitting between them. The CDR3 bases are TGTGCCAGCTCATCCCCCCCAGGGGCCAATCAGCCCCAGCATTTT. Protein product: CASSSPPGANQPQHF.

The chain links TRBV6-5 to TRBJ2-1, with a possible D match to TRBD1 (6 bases). The CDR3 totals 15 residues. V lost 6 bases and J lost 0, with 12 bases in between. Germline V CDR1 and CDR2: MNHEY, SVGAGI. The CDR3 DNA follows: TGTGCCAGCAGATCCCAGGGGAGCTCCTACAATGAGCAGTTCTTC. This codes for CASRSQGSSYNEQFF.